This is a list of T cell receptor beta chains from one sample in a study of metastatic and nonmetastatic thyroid tumors. TCRdb re-clonotyped the PCR reads through MiXCR. The sample holds about 30,000 clones, around 25% seen once. The sample comprised blood. These TCRs come from a female donor with papillary thyroid cancer or a benign thyroid nodule (not recorded which). Some clones in this sample may be carry-over from other donors' samples. CDR3s include the opening cysteine and the closing phenylalanine or tryptophan. The D gene is left open where the match is weak. Size is omitted from some rows. Given values are once, few, many or a class for expanded clones.

abundance,v_gene,len,j_gene,d_gene,CDR3nt,CDR3aa
-,TRBV11-1,15,TRBJ2-1,-,TGTGCCAGCAGCCTCATACTCCCGGGAAACGATGAGCAGTTCTTC,CASSLILPGNDEQFF
-,TRBV4-2,11,TRBJ1-2,-,TGTGCCAGCAGCCAACGGTATGGCTACACCTTC,CASSQRYGYTF
-,TRBV5-5,13,TRBJ1-6,-,TGTGCCATCAGGCGGGACATACCTTCACCCCTCCCCTTT,CAIRRDIPSPLPF
many,TRBV20-1,14,TRBJ2-7,TRBD2,TGCAGTGCTCACCACTTAGCGGGAGACTACGAGCAGTACTTC,CSAHHLAGDYEQYF
many,TRBV28,14,TRBJ1-1,TRBD1,TGTGCCAGCAGTTTAGCGACAGGGAATTCGGTTGCTTTCTTT,CASSLATGNSVAFF
medium-sized,TRBV28,14,TRBJ1-2,-,TGTGCCAGCACCTTAGGAGGGCTTAACTATGGCTACACCTTC,CASTLGGLNYGYTF
many,TRBV6-4,14,TRBJ1-6,-,TGTGCCAGCAGTCCCGGGCGGGAGAATTCACCCCTCCACTTT,CASSPGRENSPLHF
many,TRBV2,13,TRBJ2-5,-,TGTGCCAGCAGTGGTAGCGGACAAGAGACCCAGTACTTC,CASSGSGQETQYF
many,TRBV12-3/TRBV12-4,10,TRBJ1-2,-,TGTGCCAGCAGTCTGCGAGGCTACACCTTC,CASSLRGYTF
-,TRBV6-2/TRBV6-3,12,TRBJ2-7,-,TGTGCCAGCAGTCAGCCTTTATACGAGCAGTACTTC,CASSQPLYEQYF
-,TRBV5-1,14,TRBJ2-5,-,TGCGCCAGCAGCTTCCGACAGGACCAAGAGACCCAGTACTTC,CASSFRQDQETQYF
many,TRBV20-1,14,TRBJ2-1,-,TGCAGTGCTAGATCGGACCTTCCAAGGAATGAGCAGTTCTTC,CSARSDLPRNEQFF
-,TRBV13,16,TRBJ1-1,TRBD1,TGTGCCAGCAGTCGGGGAGGGACAGGGGCAAACACTGAAGCTTTCTTT,CASSRGGTGANTEAFF
many,TRBV6-4,16,TRBJ2-2,TRBD2,TGTGCCAGCAGTGACTCCGGCGGGAGGGGAACCGGGGAGCTGTTTTTT,CASSDSGGRGTGELFF
-,TRBV28,16,TRBJ2-5,TRBD2,TGTGCCAGCAGTTTATCACTAGCGGGAGGTCGAGAGACCCAGTACTTC,CASSLSLAGGRETQYF
-,TRBV18,15,TRBJ2-7,-,TGTGCCAGCTCACTCGGGGACCCTAGCTCCTACGAGCAGTACTTC,CASSLGDPSSYEQYF
many,TRBV24-1,14,TRBJ2-1,TRBD2,TGTGCCACCAGTAGCCCTAGCGGGAACAATGAGCAGTTCTTC,CATSSPSGNNEQFF
few,TRBV28,14,TRBJ1-2,-,TGTGCCAGCCTGGTTTTGGGGGGCGACTATGGCTACACCTTC,CASLVLGGDYGYTF
many,TRBV11-2,16,TRBJ2-3,TRBD2,TGTGCCAGCAGCTTAACCCCGGGACTAGCGACAGATACGCAGTATTTT,CASSLTPGLATDTQYF
many,TRBV5-8,15,TRBJ2-5,-,TGTGCCAGCAGCGGACCACGGAGGGACGACTATGCCCAGTACTTC,CASSGPRRDDYAQYF
few,TRBV5-1,15,TRBJ2-3,-,TGCGCGAGCAGCTTGGCTGGGGGGGACACAGATATGCAGTATTTT,CASSLAGGDTDMQYF
few,TRBV28,13,TRBJ1-1,TRBD1,TGTGCCAGCAGTTTAGCCGACAGGGTCGAAACTTTCTTT,CASSLADRVETFF
many,TRBV27,16,TRBJ2-2,-,TGTGCCAGCAGAATTAGGGGTAGCGAGAACACCGGGGAGCTGTTTTTT,CASRIRGSENTGELFF
medium-sized,TRBV28,11,TRBJ2-7,-,TGTGCCAGCAGTATCTCCTACGAGCAGTACTTC,CASSISYEQYF
many,TRBV20-1,15,TRBJ2-7,-,TGCAGTGCTAGCTTTGGGTTCGGGAAAAGAGACGAGCAGTACTTC,CSASFGFGKRDEQYF
few,TRBV27,18,TRBJ2-7,-,TGTGCCAGCAGTCCCCCTCCGGGTACCCCAGGATCGGTTTACGAGCAGTACTTC,CASSPPPGTPGSVYEQYF